A single sample is the source of the 7 T cell receptor beta chains below, sequenced in a study of glioma-infiltrating T cells after dendritic cell vaccination. Sequencing used immunoSEQ multiplex PCR; TCRdb keeps in-frame clones, though not all of them. In the table there are roughly 80,000 clones, approximately 90% of which are singletons. The material was blood, obtained before dendritic cell vaccination. The origin of the receptors is a human donor with glioblastoma.

V usage is TRBV14 and J usage is TRBJ1-1; D unclear. V was pared by 3 bases and J by 0 bases, with 11 bases between. The V gene's germline CDR1 is SGHDN and CDR2 FVKESK. The length of the CDR3 is 15 residues. In nucleotides, the CDR3 is TGTGCCAGCAGCCATACAGCTTTAATGAACACTGAAGCTTTCTTT. It encodes CASSHTALMNTEAFF. Variable domain in full (rest from reference TRBV14 and TRBJ1-1): EAGVTQFPSHSVIEKGQTVTLRCDPISGHDNLYWYRRVMGKEIKFLLHFVKESKQDESGMPNNRFLAERTGGTYSTLKVQPAELEDSGVYFCASSHTALMNTEAFFGQGTRLTVV.

The chain uses TRBV9 and TRBJ2-3; a weak D match, TRBD2 (5 bases). Germline CDR1 and CDR2: SGDLS and YYNGEE. V lost 7 bases to trimming and J lost 1 base, with 19 bases between them. The CDR3 length is 16 residues. CDR3 amino acids: CASAAGGSLRTDTQYF. The CDR3 DNA follows: TGTGCCAGCGCCGCGGGCGGATCCCTTCGCACAGATACGCAGTATTTT. The variable domain in full, completed from reference TRBV9 and TRBJ2-3, reads DSGVTQTPKHLITATGQRVTLRCSPRSGDLSVYWYQQSLDQGLQFLIQYYNGEERAKGNILERFSAQQFPDLHSELNLSSLELGDSALYFCASAAGGSLRTDTQYFGPGTRLTVL.

The chain links TRBV2 to TRBJ2-7, with 8 bases that match TRBD1. The CDR3 consists of 15 residues. V shed 6 bases, J shed 2 bases, and the junction held 9 bases outside the gene matches. CDR1 and CDR2 from the germline V gene are SNHLY and FYNNEI. CDR3 loop: CASSDQGANPYEQYF. The CDR3 DNA reads TGTGCCAGCAGCGACCAGGGGGCAAATCCCTACGAGCAGTACTTC.

The chain employs TRBV5-4 and TRBJ1-5, with a weak D call TRBD1 (5 bases). The CDR3 contains 14 residues. The V end lost 3 bases, the J end lost 5 bases, and 12 bases lay between the germline ends. Germline V gives CDR1 SGHNT, CDR2 YYREEE (reference sequence). The CDR3, as DNA: TGTGCCAGCAGCTCCTCGGGGGAAGATCAGCCCCAGCATTTT. Protein: CASSSSGEDQPQHF. The full variable domain, its missing parts supplied by reference TRBV5-4 and TRBJ1-5, is ETGVTQSPTHLIKTRGQQVTLRCSSQSGHNTVSWYQQALGQGPQFIFQYYREEENGRGNFPPRFSGLQFPNYSSELNVNALELDDSALYLCASSSSGEDQPQHFGDGTRLSIL.

The chain links TRBV25-1 to TRBJ1-3; D may be TRBD1 (5 bases). CDR3 length: 14 amino acids. The V gene's germline CDR1 is MGHDK and CDR2 SYGVNS. The V gene lost 6 bases and the J gene lost 0 bases, with 9 bases spanning the gap. The DNA for the CDR3 is TGTGCCAGCAGAGCTACAGGCTCTGGAAACACCATATATTTT. Translating it yields CASRATGSGNTIYF.

As regards this clone: An end of the junction differs from the germline gene, which may be a read error. V and J are TRBV7-7 and TRBJ2-5; D perhaps matches TRBD2 (5 bases). The CDR3 is 14 amino acids. Germline CDR1 reads SSHAT; CDR2 reads FNYEAQ (reference sequence). As DNA, the CDR3 is TGTGCTAGCAGCCCAGCAGGAGGTTCGGAGACCCAGTACTTC. Translation gives CASSPAGGSETQYF.

This chain uses TRBV4-1 with TRBJ1-4; D uncertain. V was shortened by 5 bases and J by 5 bases, with 12 bases between the two germline ends. Germline CDR1 and CDR2: MGHRA and YSYEKL. The CDR3 length is 14 residues. CDR3 region: CASSDDRGNEKLFF. The CDR3 coding sequence is TGCGCCAGCAGCGACGACCGAGGGAATGAAAAACTGTTTTTT.